This T cell receptor beta chain was captured by sequencing in a study of shared clonotypes between healthy human individuals. With regard to this clone: The antigen remains undetermined.

This CDR3 region has 16 residues. The V gene's germline CDR1 is SQVTM and CDR2 ANQGSEA. V was pared by 7 bases and J by 4 bases, with 16 bases of the junction left unmatched. It was CD45RO-negative cells, positively selected for CCR7, that made up naive CD8 cells, with terminally differentiated effector memory CD45RA+ cells excluded. General study findings and limits: A generally larger estimated richness was seen in naive subsets than in memory subsets. The small donor group covered limited genetic and exposure diversity. Specimens sampled were limited to blood, with tissue repertoires likely differing.

TCRdb's table, derived via immunoSEQ multiplex PCR, lists solely in-frame clones and lacks some. The data show 800,000 to 950,000 clones, around 96% seen once. The specimen was naive CD8+ T cells sorted from blood. The source is a man aged 30 to 45 in good health. The gene calls are TRBV29-1 and TRBJ2-1, with 7 bases lining up with TRBD2. The CDR3 nucleotides are TGCAGCGCTGGGGGGATAGCGGGTCTTACTTACAATGAGCAGTTCTTC. Encoded protein: CSAGGIAGLTYNEQFF.